The subject of this entry is one T cell receptor (beta chain). This CDR3 has 15 residues. Per the germline V gene, CDR1 is MDHEN and CDR2 is SYDVKM. V lost 5 bases and J lost 4, with 17 bases in between. The data originate from a study of blood T cell repertoires in COVID-19. Study-wide context: Italy, Spain and the United States were the sources of the convalescent and acute COVID-19 samples. The cDNA or gDNA used as material had been derived from T cells, B-cell-depleted T cells, or PBMCs.

Libraries were prepared by immunoSEQ multiplex PCR; TCRdb keeps only in-frame clonotypes and omits some of them. The sample lists 160,000 or so clones, 80% to 90% occurring once. This TCR was recovered from a man aged 60 to 69 with acute or convalescent COVID-19. V and J are TRBV28 and TRBJ1-2; weak D call: TRBD1 (5 bases). The sample was peripheral blood. The CDR3 DNA sequence: TGTGCCAGCAGTCCCCTGGACAAAATCGGCTATGGCTACACCTTC. This gives the protein CASSPLDKIGYGYTF.